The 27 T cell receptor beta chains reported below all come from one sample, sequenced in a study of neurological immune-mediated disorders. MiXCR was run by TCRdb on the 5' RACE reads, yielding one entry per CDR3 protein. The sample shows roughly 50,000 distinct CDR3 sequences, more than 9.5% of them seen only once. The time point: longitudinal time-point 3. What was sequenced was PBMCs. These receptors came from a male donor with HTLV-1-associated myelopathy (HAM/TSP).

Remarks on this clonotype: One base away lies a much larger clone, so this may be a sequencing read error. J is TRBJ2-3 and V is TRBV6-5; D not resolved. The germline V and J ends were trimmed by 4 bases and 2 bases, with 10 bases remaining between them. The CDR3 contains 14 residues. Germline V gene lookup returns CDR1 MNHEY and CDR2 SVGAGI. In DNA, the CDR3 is TGTGCCAGCAGTTCCTGGGCTCACACAGATACGCAGTATTTT. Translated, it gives CASSSWAHTDTQYF.

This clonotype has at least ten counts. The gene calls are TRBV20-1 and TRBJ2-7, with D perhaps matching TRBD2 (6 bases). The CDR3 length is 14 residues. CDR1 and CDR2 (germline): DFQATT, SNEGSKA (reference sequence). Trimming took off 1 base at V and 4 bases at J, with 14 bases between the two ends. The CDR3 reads CSARAGTLAYEQYF. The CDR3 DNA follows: TGCAGTGCTAGAGCAGGAACACTAGCTTACGAGCAGTACTTC.

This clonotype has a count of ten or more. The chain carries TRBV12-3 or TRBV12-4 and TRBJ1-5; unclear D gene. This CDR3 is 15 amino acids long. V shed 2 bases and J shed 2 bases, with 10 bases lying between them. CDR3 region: CASSLWGLGNQPQHF. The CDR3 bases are TGTGCCAGCAGTTTATGGGGTTTAGGCAATCAGCCCCAGCATTTT.

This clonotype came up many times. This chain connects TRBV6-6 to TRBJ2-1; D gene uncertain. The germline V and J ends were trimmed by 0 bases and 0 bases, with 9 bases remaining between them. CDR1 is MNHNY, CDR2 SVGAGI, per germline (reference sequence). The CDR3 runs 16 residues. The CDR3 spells CASSYSTESSYNEQFF. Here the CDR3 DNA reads TGTGCCAGCAGTTACTCAACGGAGAGCTCCTACAATGAGCAGTTCTTC.

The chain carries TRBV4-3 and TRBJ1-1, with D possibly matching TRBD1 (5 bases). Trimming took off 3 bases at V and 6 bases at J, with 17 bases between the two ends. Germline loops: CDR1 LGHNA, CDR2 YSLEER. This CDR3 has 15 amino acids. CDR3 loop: CASSQEGARQPEAFF. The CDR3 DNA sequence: TGCGCCAGCAGCCAGGAAGGTGCACGACAGCCTGAAGCTTTCTTT.

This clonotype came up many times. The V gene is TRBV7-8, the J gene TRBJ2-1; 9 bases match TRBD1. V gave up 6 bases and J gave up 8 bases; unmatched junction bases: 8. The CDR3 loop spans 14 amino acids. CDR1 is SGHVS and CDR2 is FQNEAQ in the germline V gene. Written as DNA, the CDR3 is TGTGCCAGCAGTTACCGGGACAGGGTCGATGAGCAGTTCTTC. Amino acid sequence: CASSYRDRVDEQFF.

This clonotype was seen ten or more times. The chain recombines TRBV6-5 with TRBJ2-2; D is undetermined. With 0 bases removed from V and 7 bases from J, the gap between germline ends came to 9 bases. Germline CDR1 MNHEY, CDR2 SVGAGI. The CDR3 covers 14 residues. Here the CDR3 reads CASSYSSANGELFF. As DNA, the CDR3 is TGTGCCAGCAGTTACTCGTCCGCCAACGGGGAGCTGTTTTTT.

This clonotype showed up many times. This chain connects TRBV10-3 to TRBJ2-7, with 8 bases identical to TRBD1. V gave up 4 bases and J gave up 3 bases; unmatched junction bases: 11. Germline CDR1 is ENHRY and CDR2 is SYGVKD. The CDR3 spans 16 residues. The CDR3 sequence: CAISAAGVTGGYEQYF. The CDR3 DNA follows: TGTGCCATCAGTGCAGCCGGGGTTACAGGGGGCTACGAGCAGTACTTC.

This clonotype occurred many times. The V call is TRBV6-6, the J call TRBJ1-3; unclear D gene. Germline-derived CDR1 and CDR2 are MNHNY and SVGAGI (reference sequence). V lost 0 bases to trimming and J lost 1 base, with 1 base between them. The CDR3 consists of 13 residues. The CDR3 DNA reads TGTGCCAGCAGTTACTCTTCTGGAAACACCATATATTTT. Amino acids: CASSYSSGNTIYF.

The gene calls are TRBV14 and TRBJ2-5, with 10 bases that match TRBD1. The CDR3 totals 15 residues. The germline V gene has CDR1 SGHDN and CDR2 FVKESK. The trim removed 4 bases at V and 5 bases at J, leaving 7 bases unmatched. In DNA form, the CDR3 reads TGTGCCAGCAGCCTCCTCGGGACAGGGGATGAGACCCAGTACTTC. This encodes CASSLLGTGDETQYF.

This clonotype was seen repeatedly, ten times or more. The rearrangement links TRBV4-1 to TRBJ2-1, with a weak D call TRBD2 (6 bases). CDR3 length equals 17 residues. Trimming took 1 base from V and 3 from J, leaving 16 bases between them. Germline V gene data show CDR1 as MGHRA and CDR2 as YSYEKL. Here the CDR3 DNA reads TGCGCCAGCAGCCAAGGACTGGGACTGGGGTTCTACAATGAGCAGTTCTTC. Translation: CASSQGLGLGFYNEQFF.

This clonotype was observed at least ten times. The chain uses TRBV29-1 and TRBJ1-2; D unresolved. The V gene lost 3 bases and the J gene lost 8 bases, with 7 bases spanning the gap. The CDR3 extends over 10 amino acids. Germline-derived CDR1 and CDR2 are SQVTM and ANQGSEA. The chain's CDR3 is CSVEWEGYTF. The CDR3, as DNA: TGCAGCGTTGAGTGGGAAGGCTACACCTTC.

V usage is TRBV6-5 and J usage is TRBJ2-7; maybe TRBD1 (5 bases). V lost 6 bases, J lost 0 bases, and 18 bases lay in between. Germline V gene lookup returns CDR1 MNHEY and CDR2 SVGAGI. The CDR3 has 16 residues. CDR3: CASSPQAREGSYEQYF. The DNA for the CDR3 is TGTGCCAGCAGCCCACAGGCCAGGGAAGGCTCCTACGAGCAGTACTTC.

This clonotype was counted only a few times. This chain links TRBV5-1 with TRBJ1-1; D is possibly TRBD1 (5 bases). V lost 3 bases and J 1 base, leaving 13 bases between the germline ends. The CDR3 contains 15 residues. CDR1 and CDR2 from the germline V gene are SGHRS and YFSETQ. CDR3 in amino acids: CASSWGPAGNTEAFF. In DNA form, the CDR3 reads TGCGCCAGCAGCTGGGGCCCAGCGGGGAACACTGAAGCTTTCTTT.

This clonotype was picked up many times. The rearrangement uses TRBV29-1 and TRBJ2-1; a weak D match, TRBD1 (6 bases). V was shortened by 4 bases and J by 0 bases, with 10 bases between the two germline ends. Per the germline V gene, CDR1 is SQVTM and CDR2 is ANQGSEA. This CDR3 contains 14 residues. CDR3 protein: CSVVKGVSYNEQFF. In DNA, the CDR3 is TGCAGCGTTGTAAAGGGGGTCTCCTACAATGAGCAGTTCTTC.

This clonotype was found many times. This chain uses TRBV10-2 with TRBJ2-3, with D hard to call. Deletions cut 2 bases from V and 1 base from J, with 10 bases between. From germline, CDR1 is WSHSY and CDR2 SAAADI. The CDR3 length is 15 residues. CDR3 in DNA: TGCGCCAGCAGTGAGGGGGTTTCGGGCACAGATACGCAGTATTTT. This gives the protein CASSEGVSGTDTQYF.

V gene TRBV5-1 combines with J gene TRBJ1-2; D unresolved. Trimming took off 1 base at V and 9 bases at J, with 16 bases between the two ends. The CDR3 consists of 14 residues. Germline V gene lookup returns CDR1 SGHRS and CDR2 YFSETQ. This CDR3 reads CASSLSGVKDCYTF. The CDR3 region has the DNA TGCGCCAGCAGCTTGTCTGGGGTAAAGGATTGCTACACCTTC.

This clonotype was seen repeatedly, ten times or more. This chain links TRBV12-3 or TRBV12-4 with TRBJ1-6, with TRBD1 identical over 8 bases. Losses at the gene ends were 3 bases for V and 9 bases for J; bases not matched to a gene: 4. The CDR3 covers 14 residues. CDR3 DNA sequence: TGTGCCAGCAGTTTGACAGGGGACGTTTCACCCCTCCACTTT. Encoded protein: CASSLTGDVSPLHF.

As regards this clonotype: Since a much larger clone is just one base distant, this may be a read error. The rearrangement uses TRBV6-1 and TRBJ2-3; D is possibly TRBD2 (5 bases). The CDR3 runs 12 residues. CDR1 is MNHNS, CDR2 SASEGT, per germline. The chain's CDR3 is CASLRSGYTKYF. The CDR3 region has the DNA TGTGCCAGCCTGCGGTCGGGGTATACGAAGTATTTT.

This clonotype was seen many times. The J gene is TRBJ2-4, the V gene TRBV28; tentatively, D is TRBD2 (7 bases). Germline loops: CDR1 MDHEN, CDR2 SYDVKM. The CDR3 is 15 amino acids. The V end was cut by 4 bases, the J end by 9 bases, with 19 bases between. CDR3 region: CASSYLSGGAGIQYF. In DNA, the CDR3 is TGTGCCAGCAGTTACCTTTCGGGGGGCGCGGGCATTCAGTACTTC.

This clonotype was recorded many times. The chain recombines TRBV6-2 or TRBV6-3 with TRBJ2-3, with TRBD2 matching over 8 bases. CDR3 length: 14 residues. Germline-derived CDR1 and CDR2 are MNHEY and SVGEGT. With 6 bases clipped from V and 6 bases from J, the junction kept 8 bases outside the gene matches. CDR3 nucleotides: TGTGCCAGCAGACGTAGCGGGGTAGAGGATACGCAGTATTTT. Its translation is CASRRSGVEDTQYF.

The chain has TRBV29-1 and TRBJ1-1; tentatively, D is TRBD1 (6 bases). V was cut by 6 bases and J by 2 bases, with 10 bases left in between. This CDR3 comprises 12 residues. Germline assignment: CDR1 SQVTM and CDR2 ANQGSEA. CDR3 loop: CSVQGFNTEAFF. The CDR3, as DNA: TGCAGCGTACAGGGTTTCAACACTGAAGCTTTCTTT.

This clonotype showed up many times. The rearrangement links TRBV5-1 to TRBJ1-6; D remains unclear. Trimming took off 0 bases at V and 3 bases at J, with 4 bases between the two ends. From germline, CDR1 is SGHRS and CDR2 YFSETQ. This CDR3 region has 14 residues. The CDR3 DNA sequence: TGCGCCAGCAGCTTGGGTAACTATAATTCACCCCTCCACTTT. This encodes CASSLGNYNSPLHF.

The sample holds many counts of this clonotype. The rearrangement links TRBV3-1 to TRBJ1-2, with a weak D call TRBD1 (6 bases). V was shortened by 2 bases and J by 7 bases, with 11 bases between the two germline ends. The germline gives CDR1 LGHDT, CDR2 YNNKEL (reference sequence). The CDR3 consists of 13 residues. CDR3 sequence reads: CASSQWQGLGYTF. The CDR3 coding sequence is TGTGCCAGCAGCCAATGGCAGGGGCTTGGCTACACCTTC.

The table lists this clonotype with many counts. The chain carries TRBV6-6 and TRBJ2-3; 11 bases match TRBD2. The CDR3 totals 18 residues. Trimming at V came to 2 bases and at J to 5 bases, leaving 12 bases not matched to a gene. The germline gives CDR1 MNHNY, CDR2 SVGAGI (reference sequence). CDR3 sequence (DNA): TGTGCCAGCAGTTACCCTCGACTAGCGGGGTTAGACGGAGATACGCAGTATTTT. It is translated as CASSYPRLAGLDGDTQYF.

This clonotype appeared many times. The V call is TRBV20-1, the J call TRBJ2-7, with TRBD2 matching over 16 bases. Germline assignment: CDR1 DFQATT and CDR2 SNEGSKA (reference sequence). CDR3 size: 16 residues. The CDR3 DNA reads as TGCAGCCCGGGACTAGCGGGGGGGTCTACCACCTACGAGCAGTACTTC. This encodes CSPGLAGGSTTYEQYF.

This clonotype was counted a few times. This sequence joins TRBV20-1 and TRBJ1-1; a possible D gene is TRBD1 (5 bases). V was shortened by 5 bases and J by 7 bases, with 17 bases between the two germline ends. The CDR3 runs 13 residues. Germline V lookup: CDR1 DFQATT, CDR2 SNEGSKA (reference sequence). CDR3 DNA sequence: TGCAGTGCTGTTCTGGGCGGCGGGGGTGAAGCTTTCTTT. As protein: CSAVLGGGGEAFF.